What follows are 24 T cell receptor beta chains derived from one specimen sequenced in a study of cytomegalovirus exposure and HLA in healthy donors. In the PCR, 60 Vbeta and 13 Jbeta primers were used. TCRdb's copy holds only in-frame clones and misses some; the assay was immunoSEQ multiplex PCR. The sample shows about 88,000 clones, and about 5.5% sits with its ten largest clones. The material sequenced was PBMCs. The receptor set was obtained from a girl aged 5 to 17 in good health and CMV-seropositive.

The V and J genes are TRBV7-2 and TRBJ2-7; 7 positions match TRBD2. V gave up 5 bases and J gave up 3 bases; unmatched junction bases: 13. The CDR3 covers 16 residues. The germline V gene has CDR1 SGHTA and CDR2 FQGNSA. The CDR3 region is CASSPPSGGGVYEQYF. CDR3 nucleotides: TGTGCCAGCAGCCCCCCCAGCGGTGGGGGGGTCTACGAGCAGTACTTC. Based on the CDR3 plus reference TRBV7-2 and TRBJ2-7, the full variable domain is GAGVSQSPSNKVTEKGKDVELRCDPISGHTALYWYRQSLGQGLEFLIYFQGNSAPDKSGLPSDRFSAERTGGSVSTLTIQRTQQEDSAVYLCASSPPSGGGVYEQYFGPGTRLTVT.

The rearrangement links TRBV23-1 to TRBJ1-2; no definite D call. TRBV23-1 is an ORF, with its function uncertain. The CDR3 runs 10 residues. With 4 bases removed from V and 12 bases from J, the gap between germline ends came to 9 bases. DNA of the CDR3: TGCGCCAGCAGTCTATGTTTCGACACCTTC. The encoded protein is CASSLCFDTF.

J is TRBJ2-7 and V is TRBV2; TRBD1 aligns across 7 bases. In germline, CDR1 is SNHLY, CDR2 FYNNEI. This CDR3 region has 12 residues. The CDR3 region is CATRDSTYEQYF. CDR3 bases: TGTGCTACCCGGGACAGTACCTACGAGCAGTACTTC.

The chain joins TRBV4-3 to TRBJ1-1; 9 bases agree with TRBD1. Losses at the gene ends were 9 bases for V and 3 bases for J; bases not matched to a gene: 8. The CDR3 totals 14 residues. The germline V gene encodes CDR1 LGHNA and CDR2 YSLEER. Here the CDR3 reads CASTRDRADTEAFF. CDR3 DNA sequence: TGCGCCAGTACCCGGGACAGGGCGGACACTGAAGCTTTCTTT.

The chain employs TRBV2 and TRBJ2-3, with a tentative D call TRBD2 (6 bases). This CDR3 spans 14 amino acids. CDR1 and CDR2 from the germline V gene are SNHLY and FYNNEI. V was shortened by 6 bases and J by 2 bases, with 12 bases between the two germline ends. CDR3 DNA sequence: TGTGCCAGCAGCCCGAGGACTAACACAGATACGCAGTATTTT. Encoded protein: CASSPRTNTDTQYF.

The J gene is TRBJ2-1, the V gene TRBV9; tentative D call: TRBD1 (6 bases). CDR1 is SGDLS and CDR2 is YYNGEE in the germline V gene. The CDR3 totals 13 residues. Between the trimmed V and J ends, which lost 3 bases and 7 bases, there was a span of 11 bases. The CDR3 sequence is CASSDRRGNEQFF. The CDR3 nucleotides are TGTGCCAGCAGCGACCGAAGGGGGAATGAGCAGTTCTTC.

This chain uses TRBV4-2 with TRBJ1-2, with a weak D call TRBD1 (5 bases). This CDR3 is 16 amino acids long. Per the germline V gene, CDR1 is LGHNA and CDR2 is YNFKEQ. V was shortened by 0 bases and J by 4 bases, with 15 bases between the two germline ends. This CDR3 is CASSQEYAGQIYGYTF. For the CDR3, the DNA is TGTGCCAGCAGCCAAGAGTACGCAGGGCAGATCTATGGCTACACCTTC.

The genes are TRBV10-3 and TRBJ2-7; 7 bases map to TRBD1. The germline CDR1 and CDR2 sequences are ENHRY and SYGVKD. The ends lost 4 bases at V and 5 bases at J; junction bases unmatched: 2. This CDR3 region has 12 residues. CDR3 DNA sequence: TGTGCCATCAGTGGACAGGGCGACGAGCAGTACGTC. Its protein product is CAISGQGDEQYV.

The V gene is TRBV6-5, the J gene TRBJ2-1; 8 nucleotides align to TRBD1. The CDR3 is 15 residues long. Germline CDR1 MNHEY, CDR2 SVGAGI. Trimming at V came to 6 bases and at J to 7 bases, leaving 11 bases not matched to a gene. This CDR3 reads CASSQGAGWVNEQFF. The CDR3 nucleotides read TGTGCCAGCAGCCAGGGGGCTGGTTGGGTGAATGAGCAGTTCTTC.

V and J are TRBV4-3 and TRBJ2-3, with 7 bases matching TRBD1. V gave up 1 base and J gave up 3 bases; unmatched junction bases: 7. CDR1 LGHNA and CDR2 YSLEER come from the germline V gene. This CDR3 is built from 16 residues. CDR3 nucleotides: TGCGCCAGCAGCCAAGTCCCCGGGACAGAAACAGATACGCAGTATTTT. This gives the protein CASSQVPGTETDTQYF.

The chain uses TRBV6-5 and TRBJ1-1; D not certain. In germline, CDR1 is MNHEY, CDR2 SVGAGI. V lost 2 bases, J lost 0 bases, and 4 bases lay in between. The CDR3 totals 13 residues. CDR3 sequence (DNA): TGTGCCAGCAGTTACGCGGTGAACACTGAAGCTTTCTTT. It encodes CASSYAVNTEAFF.

The CDR3 reads CASSLTGSYNEQFF. In DNA form, the CDR3 reads TGTGCCAGCAGTCTCACGGGGTCCTACAATGAGCAGTTCTTC. V is TRBV28 and J is TRBJ2-1, with a tentative D call TRBD2 (5 bases). Germline V gene lookup returns CDR1 MDHEN and CDR2 SYDVKM. The CDR3 runs to 14 residues. With 5 bases removed from V and 1 base from J, the gap between germline ends came to 9 bases.

V and J are TRBV7-9 and TRBJ1-1; perhaps TRBD1 as D (6 bases). Trimming left V 0 bases short and J 4 bases short, with 12 bases between. CDR3 length equals 15 residues. Germline V gene sequence: CDR1 SEHNR, CDR2 FQNEAQ (reference sequence). In DNA, the CDR3 is TGTGCCAGCAGCTTAGCTGGGGGGGCCCGCACTGAAGCTTTCTTT. It encodes CASSLAGGARTEAFF.

J is TRBJ2-1 and V is TRBV7-9, with D possibly TRBD1 on 6 matching bases. Germline assignment: CDR1 SEHNR and CDR2 FQNEAQ (reference sequence). The CDR3 is made up of 17 amino acids. V was cut by 0 bases and J by 4 bases, with 16 bases left in between. The CDR3 loop reads CASSLAGRQGIYNEQFF. In nucleotides, the CDR3 is TGTGCCAGCAGCTTAGCCGGTCGGCAGGGGATATACAATGAGCAGTTCTTC.

This chain links TRBV19 with TRBJ1-6; D is perhaps TRBD1 (6 bases). The CDR3 is 16 amino acids. CDR1 and CDR2 from the germline V gene are LNHDA and SQIVND (reference sequence). The V end lost 6 bases, the J end lost 0 bases, and 12 bases lay between the germline ends. The CDR3: CASRTGAFSYNSPLHF. CDR3 sequence (DNA): TGTGCCAGTAGGACAGGCGCATTCTCCTATAATTCACCCCTCCACTTT.

This chain joins TRBV5-4 and TRBJ1-4; perhaps TRBD1 as D (6 bases). V shed 4 bases and J shed 6 bases, with 19 bases lying between them. Per germline, CDR1 SGHNT and CDR2 YYREEE (reference sequence). The length of the CDR3 is 16 residues. CDR3: CASSPGLTGLYEKLFF. CDR3 nucleotide sequence: TGTGCCAGCAGCCCAGGACTGACAGGATTGTATGAAAAACTGTTTTTT.

This chain uses TRBV4-1 with TRBJ1-1; D unresolved. CDR3 length: 12 residues. Trimming cost V 3 bases and J 1 base, with 3 bases left between them. From germline, CDR1 is MGHRA and CDR2 YSYEKL. The CDR3 loop reads CASSQRNTEAFF. CDR3 nucleotides: TGCGCCAGCAGCCAGAGGAACACTGAAGCTTTCTTT.

This chain connects TRBV11-2 to TRBJ1-6, with 7 bases aligning to TRBD1. Germline assignment: CDR1 SGHAT and CDR2 FQNNGV. The CDR3 sequence is 15 residues long. With 2 bases clipped from V and 7 bases from J, the junction kept 5 bases outside the gene matches. CDR3 DNA: TGTGCCAGCAGCTTAACGGGACAGAACAATTCACCCCTCCACTTT. Translation gives CASSLTGQNNSPLHF.

The rearrangement joins TRBV28 to TRBJ2-3; D might be TRBD2 (5 bases). The V gene lost 7 bases and the J gene lost 2 bases, with 16 bases spanning the gap. CDR3 size: 15 residues. Germline CDR1 and CDR2: MDHEN and SYDVKM. In DNA, the CDR3 is TGTGCCAGCACAACTTCTAAGCGGATCACAGATACGCAGTATTTT. Amino acids: CASTTSKRITDTQYF.

The chain is built from TRBV9 and TRBJ1-2; D is unresolved. Germline CDR1 SGDLS, CDR2 YYNGEE. This CDR3 contains 13 residues. V shed 2 bases and J shed 8 bases, with 13 bases lying between them. The CDR3 region has the DNA TGTGCCAGCAGCGTGTGGCAGTCCAGGGGCTACACCTTC. It specifies CASSVWQSRGYTF.

This sequence joins TRBV4-3 and TRBJ1-6, with 7 nucleotides matching TRBD1. The junction had 9 bases not matched to a gene; V was cut back by 0 bases and J by 7 bases. CDR1 is LGHNA, CDR2 YSLEER, per germline. The CDR3 spans 17 residues. The CDR3 here is CASSQEPWDSQNSPLHF. In DNA, the CDR3 is TGCGCCAGCAGCCAAGAACCTTGGGACAGCCAAAATTCACCCCTCCACTTT.

The V and J genes are TRBV7-9 and TRBJ1-6; D ambiguous. In germline, CDR1 is SEHNR, CDR2 FQNEAQ (reference sequence). Trimming removed 4 bases from V and 5 bases from J, with 18 bases in between. The CDR3 is 17 residues long. Here the CDR3 reads CASSSGAQSEHNSPLHF. The CDR3 DNA follows: TGTGCCAGCAGCTCGGGAGCCCAATCCGAACATAATTCACCCCTCCACTTT.

The chain employs TRBV18 and TRBJ2-1; 8 bases align to TRBD1. Germline V lookup: CDR1 KGHSH, CDR2 LQKENI. The CDR3 has 20 residues. With V trimmed by 4 bases and J by 6 bases, 23 bases remained unmatched. CDR3 protein: CASSLQQTGVKSGAGNEQFF. CDR3 in DNA: TGTGCCAGCTCACTTCAGCAGACAGGGGTGAAGTCGGGAGCAGGCAATGAGCAGTTCTTC.

The V call is TRBV6-5, the J call TRBJ1-5, with D possibly matching TRBD1 (6 bases). The V end was cut by 5 bases, the J end by 2 bases, with 10 bases between. The germline CDR1 and CDR2 sequences are MNHEY and SVGAGI. The CDR3 runs 14 residues. CDR3 sequence (DNA): TGTGCCAGCAGTATCAACAGGGGCAATCAGCCCCAGCATTTT. Translated, it gives CASSINRGNQPQHF.